The TCR beta chain under discussion was sequenced for a study of breast tumors, draining lymph nodes, adjacent tissues. Concerning this clonotype itself: It is unclear where the CDR3 begins or ends on the DNA, so no DNA is shown, and the CDR3 is as TCRdb lists it.

In germline, CDR1 is MNHNS, CDR2 SASEGT. Termini included, the CDR3 measures 23 amino acids. The lymph nodes were axillary draining lymph nodes from breast cancer patients. Each CDR3 protein gets one entry after TCRdb re-called the multiplex PCR reads with MiXCR. The sample consists of 84,000 or so distinct CDR3 sequences, around 28% of them appearing once. The source is a female donor with breast cancer. Some clones in this sample may be carry-over from other donors' samples. Sequenced: axillary lymph node tissue. This chain connects TRBV6-1 to TRBJ2-2; TRBD1, the D gene given by the table, was not confirmed from the DNA. The CDR3 sequence: CASSPDRVTYEQYFGPGTGELFF.